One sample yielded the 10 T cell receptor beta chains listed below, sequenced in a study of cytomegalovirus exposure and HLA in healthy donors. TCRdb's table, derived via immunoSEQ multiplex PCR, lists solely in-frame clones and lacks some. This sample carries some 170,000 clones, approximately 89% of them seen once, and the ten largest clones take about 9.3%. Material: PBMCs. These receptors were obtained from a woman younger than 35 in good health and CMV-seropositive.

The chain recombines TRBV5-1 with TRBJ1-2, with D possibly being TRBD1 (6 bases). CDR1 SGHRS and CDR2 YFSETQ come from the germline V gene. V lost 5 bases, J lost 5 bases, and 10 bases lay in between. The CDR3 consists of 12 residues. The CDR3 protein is CASSPTGYGYTF. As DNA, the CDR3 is TGCGCCAGCAGTCCAACAGGGTATGGCTACACCTTC.

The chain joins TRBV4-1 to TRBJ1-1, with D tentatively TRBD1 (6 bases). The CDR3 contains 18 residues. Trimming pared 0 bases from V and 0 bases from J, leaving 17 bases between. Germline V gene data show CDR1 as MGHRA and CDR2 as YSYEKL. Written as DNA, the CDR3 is TGCGCCAGCAGCCAAGACGGCCAGGGGTCGGTACTGAACACTGAAGCTTTCTTT. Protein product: CASSQDGQGSVLNTEAFF.

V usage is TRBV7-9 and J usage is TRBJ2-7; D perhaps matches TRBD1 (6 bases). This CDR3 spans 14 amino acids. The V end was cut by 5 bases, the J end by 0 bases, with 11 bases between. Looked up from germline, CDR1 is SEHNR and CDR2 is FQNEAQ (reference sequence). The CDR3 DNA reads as TGTGCCAGCAGCCCACAGGGTAGCTCCTACGAGCAGTACTTC. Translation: CASSPQGSSYEQYF.

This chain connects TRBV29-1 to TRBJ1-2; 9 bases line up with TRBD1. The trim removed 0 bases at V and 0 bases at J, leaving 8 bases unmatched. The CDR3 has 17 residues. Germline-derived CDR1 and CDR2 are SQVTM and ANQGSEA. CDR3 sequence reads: CSVEDETGGRANYGYTF. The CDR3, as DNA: TGCAGCGTTGAAGATGAGACAGGGGGGAGAGCTAACTATGGCTACACCTTC.

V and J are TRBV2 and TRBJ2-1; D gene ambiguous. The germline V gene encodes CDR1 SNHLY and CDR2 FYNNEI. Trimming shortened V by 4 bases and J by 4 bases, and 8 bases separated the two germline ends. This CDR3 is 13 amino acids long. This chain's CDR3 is CASSVYRYNEQFF. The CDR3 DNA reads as TGTGCCAGCAGTGTCTATAGATACAATGAGCAGTTCTTC.

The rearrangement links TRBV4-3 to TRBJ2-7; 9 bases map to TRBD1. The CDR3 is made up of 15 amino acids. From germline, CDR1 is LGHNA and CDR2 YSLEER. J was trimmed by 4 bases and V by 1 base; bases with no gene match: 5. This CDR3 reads CASSQAGTGLYEQYF. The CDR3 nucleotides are TGCGCCAGCAGCCAAGCCGGGACAGGGTTGTACGAGCAGTACTTC.

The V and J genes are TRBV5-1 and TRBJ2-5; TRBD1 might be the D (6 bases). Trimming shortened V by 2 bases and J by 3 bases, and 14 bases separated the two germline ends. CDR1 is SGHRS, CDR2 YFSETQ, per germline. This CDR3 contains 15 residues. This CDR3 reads CASSLSLGGEETQYF. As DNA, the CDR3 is TGCGCCAGCAGCTTATCCCTAGGGGGTGAAGAGACCCAGTACTTC.

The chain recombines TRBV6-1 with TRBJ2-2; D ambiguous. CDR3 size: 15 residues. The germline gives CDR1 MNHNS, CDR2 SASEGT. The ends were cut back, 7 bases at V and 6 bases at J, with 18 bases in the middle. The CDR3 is CASKALTDGSGELFF. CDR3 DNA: TGTGCCAGCAAGGCCTTAACAGATGGGTCCGGGGAGCTGTTTTTT.

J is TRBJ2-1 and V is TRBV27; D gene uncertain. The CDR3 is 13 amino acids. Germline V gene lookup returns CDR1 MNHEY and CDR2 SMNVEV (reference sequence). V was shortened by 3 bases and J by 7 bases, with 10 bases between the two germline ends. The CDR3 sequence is CASSLGSYNEQFF. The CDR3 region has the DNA TGTGCCAGCAGTTTGGGCAGCTATAATGAGCAGTTCTTC.

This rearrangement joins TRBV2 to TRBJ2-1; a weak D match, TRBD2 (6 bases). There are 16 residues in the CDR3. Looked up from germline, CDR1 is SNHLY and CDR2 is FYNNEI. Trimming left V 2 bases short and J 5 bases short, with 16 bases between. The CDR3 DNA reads TGTGCCAGCAGTGAATTTGGAGGAGGAGGGAACAATGAGCAGTTCTTC. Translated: CASSEFGGGGNNEQFF.